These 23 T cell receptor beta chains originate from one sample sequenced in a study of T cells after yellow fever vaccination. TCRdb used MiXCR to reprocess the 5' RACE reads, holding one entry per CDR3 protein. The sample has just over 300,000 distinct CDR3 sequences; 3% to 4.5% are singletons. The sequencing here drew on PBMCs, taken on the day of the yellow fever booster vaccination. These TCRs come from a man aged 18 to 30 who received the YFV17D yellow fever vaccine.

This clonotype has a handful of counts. This CDR3 is CSARVQGMNIQYF. CDR3 sequence (DNA): TGCAGTGCTAGAGTACAGGGGATGAACATTCAGTACTTC. This chain connects TRBV20-1 to TRBJ2-4, with 7 bases lining up with TRBD1. This CDR3 is 13 amino acids long. V shed 1 base and J 7 bases; nucleotides not matched to a gene: 4. Germline V CDR1 and CDR2: DFQATT, SNEGSKA (reference sequence).

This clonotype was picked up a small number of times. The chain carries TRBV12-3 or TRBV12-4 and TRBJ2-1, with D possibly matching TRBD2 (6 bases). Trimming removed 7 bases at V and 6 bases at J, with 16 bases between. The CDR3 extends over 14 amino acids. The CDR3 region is CASMVMGLGNEQFF. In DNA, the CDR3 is TGTGCCAGCATGGTTATGGGACTTGGCAATGAGCAGTTCTTC.

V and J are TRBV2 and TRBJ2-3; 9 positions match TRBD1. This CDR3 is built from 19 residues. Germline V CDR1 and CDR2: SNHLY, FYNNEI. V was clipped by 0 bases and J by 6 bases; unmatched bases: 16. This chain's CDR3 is CASSEAPAPTGGVPDTQYF. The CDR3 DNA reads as TGTGCCAGCAGTGAAGCGCCCGCACCGACAGGGGGTGTTCCTGATACGCAGTATTTT.

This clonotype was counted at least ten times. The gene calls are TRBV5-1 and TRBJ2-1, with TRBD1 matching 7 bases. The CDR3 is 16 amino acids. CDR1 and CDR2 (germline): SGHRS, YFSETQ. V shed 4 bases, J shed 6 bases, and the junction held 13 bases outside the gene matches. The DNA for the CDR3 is TGCGCCAGCAGCACCCAGACAGGGCTCACCTCCAATGAGCAGTTCTTC. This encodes CASSTQTGLTSNEQFF.

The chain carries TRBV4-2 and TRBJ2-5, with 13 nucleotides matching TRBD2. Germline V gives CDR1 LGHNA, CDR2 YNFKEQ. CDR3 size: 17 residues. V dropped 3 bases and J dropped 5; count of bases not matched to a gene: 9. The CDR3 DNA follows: TGTGCCAGCAGCCAGGCCGATACTAGCGGGGGGGCGGAGACCCAGTACTTC. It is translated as CASSQADTSGGAETQYF.

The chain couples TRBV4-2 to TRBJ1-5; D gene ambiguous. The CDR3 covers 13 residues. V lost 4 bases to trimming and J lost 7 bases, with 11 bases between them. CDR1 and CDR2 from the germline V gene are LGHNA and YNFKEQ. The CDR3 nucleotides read TGTGCCAGCAGCCGCGAAGGCGGACAGCCCCAGCATTTT. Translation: CASSREGGQPQHF.

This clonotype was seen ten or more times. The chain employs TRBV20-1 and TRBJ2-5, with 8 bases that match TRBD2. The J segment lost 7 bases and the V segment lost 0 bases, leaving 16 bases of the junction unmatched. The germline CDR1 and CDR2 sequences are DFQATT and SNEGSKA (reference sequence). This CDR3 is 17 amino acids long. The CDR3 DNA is TGCAGTGCTAGAGATGGGGTACTAGCGGCCCGGGGAGGGACCCAGTACTTC. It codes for CSARDGVLAARGGTQYF.

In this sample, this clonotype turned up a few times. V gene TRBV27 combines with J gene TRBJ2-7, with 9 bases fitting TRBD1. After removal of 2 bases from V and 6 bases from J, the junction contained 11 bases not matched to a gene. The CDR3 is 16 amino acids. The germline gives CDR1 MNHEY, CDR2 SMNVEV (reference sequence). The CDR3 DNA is TGTGCCAGCAGTTTACTACGCGGACAGGGGAGGGGCGAGCAGTACTTC. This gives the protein CASSLLRGQGRGEQYF.

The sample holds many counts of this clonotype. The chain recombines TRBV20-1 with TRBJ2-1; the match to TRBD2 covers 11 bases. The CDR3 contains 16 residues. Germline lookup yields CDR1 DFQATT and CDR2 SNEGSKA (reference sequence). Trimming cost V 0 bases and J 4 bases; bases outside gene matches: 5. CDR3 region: CSARELLAGVYNEQFF. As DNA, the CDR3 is TGCAGTGCTAGAGAGCTACTAGCGGGGGTTTACAATGAGCAGTTCTTC.

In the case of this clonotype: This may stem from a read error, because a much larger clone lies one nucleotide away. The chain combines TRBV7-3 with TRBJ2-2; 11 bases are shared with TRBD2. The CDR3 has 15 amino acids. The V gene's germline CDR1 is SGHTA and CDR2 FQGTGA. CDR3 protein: CASRASGGNSGELFF. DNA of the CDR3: TGTGCCAGCAGAGCTAGCGGGGGGAACTCCGGGGAGCTGTTTTTT. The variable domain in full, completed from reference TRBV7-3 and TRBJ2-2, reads GAGVSQTPSNKVTEKGKYVELRCDPISGHTALYWYRQSLGQGPEFLIYFQGTGAADDSGLPNDRFFAVRPEGSVSTLKIQRTERGDSAVYLCASRASGGNSGELFFGEGSRLTVL.

The CDR3 nucleotides read TGCAGTGCGGGCGCGGGGCGAGGGACTCCCAACACCGGGGAGCTGTTTTTT. Encoded protein: CSAGAGRGTPNTGELFF. V and J are TRBV20-1 and TRBJ2-2, with D possibly matching TRBD2 (6 bases). The V and J ends lost 6 bases and 2 bases respectively, with 22 bases between them. Germline V gene data show CDR1 as DFQATT and CDR2 as SNEGSKA (reference sequence). The length of the CDR3 is 17 residues.

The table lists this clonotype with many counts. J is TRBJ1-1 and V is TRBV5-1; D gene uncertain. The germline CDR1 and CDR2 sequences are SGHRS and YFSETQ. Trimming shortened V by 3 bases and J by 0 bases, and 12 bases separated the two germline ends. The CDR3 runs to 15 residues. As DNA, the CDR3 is TGCGCCAGCAGCTCATTAGGAAACATGAACACTGAAGCTTTCTTT. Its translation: CASSSLGNMNTEAFF.

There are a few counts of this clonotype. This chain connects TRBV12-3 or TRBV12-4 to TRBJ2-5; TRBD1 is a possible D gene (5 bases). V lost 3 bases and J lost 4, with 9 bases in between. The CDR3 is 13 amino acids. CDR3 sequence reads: CASSFQGPETQYF. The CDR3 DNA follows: TGTGCCAGCAGTTTCCAGGGCCCAGAGACCCAGTACTTC.

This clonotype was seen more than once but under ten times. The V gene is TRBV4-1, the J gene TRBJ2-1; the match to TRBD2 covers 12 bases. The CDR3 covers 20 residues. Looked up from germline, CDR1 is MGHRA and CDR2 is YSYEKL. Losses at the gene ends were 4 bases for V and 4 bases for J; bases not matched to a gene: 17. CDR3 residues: CASSLPAPGLAGYGYNEQFF. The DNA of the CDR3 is TGCGCCAGCAGCCTCCCCGCTCCGGGACTAGCGGGTTACGGATACAATGAGCAGTTCTTC.

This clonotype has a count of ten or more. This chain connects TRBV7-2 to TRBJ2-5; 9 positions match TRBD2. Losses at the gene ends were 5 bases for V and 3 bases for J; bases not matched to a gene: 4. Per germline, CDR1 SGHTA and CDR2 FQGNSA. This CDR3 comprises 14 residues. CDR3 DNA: TGTGCCAGCAGCCGACAGCGGGGGGAAGAGACCCAGTACTTC. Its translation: CASSRQRGEETQYF.

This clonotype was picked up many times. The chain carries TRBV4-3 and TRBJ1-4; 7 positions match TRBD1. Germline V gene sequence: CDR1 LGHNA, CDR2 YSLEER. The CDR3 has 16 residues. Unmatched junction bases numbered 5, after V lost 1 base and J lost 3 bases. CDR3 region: CASSQGPGQANEKLFF. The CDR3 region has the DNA TGCGCCAGCAGCCAAGGACCAGGACAGGCTAATGAAAAACTGTTTTTT.

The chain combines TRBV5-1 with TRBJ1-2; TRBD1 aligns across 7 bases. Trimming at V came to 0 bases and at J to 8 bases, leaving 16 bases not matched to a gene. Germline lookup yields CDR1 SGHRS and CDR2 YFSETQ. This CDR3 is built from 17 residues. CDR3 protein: CASSLAYLTQGRGGYTF. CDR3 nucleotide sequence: TGCGCCAGCAGCTTGGCCTACCTAACACAGGGGAGAGGGGGCTACACCTTC.

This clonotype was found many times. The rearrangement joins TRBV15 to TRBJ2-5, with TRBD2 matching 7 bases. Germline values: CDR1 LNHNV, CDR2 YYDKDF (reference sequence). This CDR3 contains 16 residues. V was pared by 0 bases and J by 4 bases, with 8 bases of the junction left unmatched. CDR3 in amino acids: CATSRDRQRGLETQYF. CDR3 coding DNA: TGTGCCACCAGCAGAGATAGGCAGCGGGGACTAGAGACCCAGTACTTC. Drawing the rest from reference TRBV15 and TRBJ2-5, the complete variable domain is DAMVIQNPRYQVTQFGKPVTLSCSQTLNHNVMYWYQQKSSQAPKLLFHYYDKDFNNEADTPDNFQSRRPNTSFCFLDIRSPGLGDTAMYLCATSRDRQRGLETQYFGPGTRLLVL.

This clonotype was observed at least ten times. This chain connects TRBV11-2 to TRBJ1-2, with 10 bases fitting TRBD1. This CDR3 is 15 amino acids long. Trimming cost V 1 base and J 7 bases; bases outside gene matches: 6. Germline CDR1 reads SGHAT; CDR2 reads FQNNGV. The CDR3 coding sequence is TGTGCCAGCAGCTTAGCGGGGGACAGGGGCGCTGGCTACACCTTC. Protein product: CASSLAGDRGAGYTF.

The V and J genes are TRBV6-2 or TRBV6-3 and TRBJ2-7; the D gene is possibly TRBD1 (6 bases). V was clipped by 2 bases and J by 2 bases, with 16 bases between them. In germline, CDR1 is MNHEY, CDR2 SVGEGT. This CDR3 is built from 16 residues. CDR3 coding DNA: TGTGCCAGCAGTTACATTACCGGGACAAGGACCTACGAGCAGTACTTC. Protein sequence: CASSYITGTRTYEQYF.

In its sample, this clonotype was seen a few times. CDR3 sequence: CASSPGTGLATEAFF. The DNA for the CDR3 is TGCGCCAGCAGCCCGGGGACAGGACTCGCCACTGAAGCTTTCTTT. The chain couples TRBV5-1 to TRBJ1-1; TRBD1 agrees at 8 bases. The CDR3 extends over 15 amino acids. V lost 4 bases and J lost 4; bases outside the gene matches: 9. The V gene's germline CDR1 is SGHRS and CDR2 YFSETQ.

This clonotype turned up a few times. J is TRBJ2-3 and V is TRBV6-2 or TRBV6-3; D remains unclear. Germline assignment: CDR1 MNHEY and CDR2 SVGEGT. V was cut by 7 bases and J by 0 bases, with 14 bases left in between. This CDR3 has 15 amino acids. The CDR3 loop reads CASTHGRSSTDTQYF. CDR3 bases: TGTGCCAGCACCCATGGGCGATCTAGCACAGATACGCAGTATTTT.

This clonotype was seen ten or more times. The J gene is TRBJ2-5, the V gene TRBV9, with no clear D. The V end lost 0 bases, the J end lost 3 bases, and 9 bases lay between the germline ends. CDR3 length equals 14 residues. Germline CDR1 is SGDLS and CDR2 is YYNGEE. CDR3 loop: CASSVGPAKETQYF. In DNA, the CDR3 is TGTGCCAGCAGCGTAGGCCCAGCTAAAGAGACCCAGTACTTC.